The 9 T cell receptor beta chains below were found in one sample sequenced in a study of beta chain features in type 1 diabetes. The study, taken as a whole, reports: Shortening of TCRB CDR3s, moderate but significant, appeared in all four CD4+ subsets of Type 1 diabetes patients.

Expressed TCRB transcripts were sequenced because the isolated RNA had all been reverse transcribed beforehand. Assay: immunoSEQ multiplex PCR; the TCRdb copy retains only in-frame clones and omits some. The table records hundreds of thousands of clones, over 10% of them present only once. These receptors' antigens are unknown. Specimen: naive CD4+ T cells from blood. Receptors were obtained from a man between 18 and 29 years old with type 1 diabetes.

The sample holds a few counts of this clone. The rearrangement links TRBV13 to TRBJ2-7; D call uncertain. V was cut by 5 bases and J by 3 bases, with 11 bases left in between. The CDR3 spans 13 residues. Germline assignment: CDR1 PRHDT and CDR2 FYEKMQ (reference sequence). The chain's CDR3 is CASSTFASYEQYF. The CDR3 DNA follows: TGTGCCAGCAGCACCTTCGCTAGCTACGAGCAGTACTTC.

This chain uses TRBV7-2 with TRBJ2-7; D remains unclear. Germline values: CDR1 SGHTA, CDR2 FQGNSA. The CDR3 spans 14 residues. The ends were cut back, 1 base at V and 10 bases at J, with 17 bases in the middle. The CDR3 here is CASSLGTDSGVQYF. The CDR3 DNA sequence: TGTGCCAGCAGCTTAGGTACAGACTCAGGAGTACAGTACTTC.

The genes are TRBV9 and TRBJ1-1; TRBD1 matches at 12 bases. CDR3 length: 17 residues. Germline CDR1 and CDR2: SGDLS and YYNGEE. V was clipped by 3 bases and J by 4 bases; unmatched bases: 10. The CDR3, as DNA: TGTGCCAGCAGCGACCCGGGACAGGGGGCGTGGGGCACTGAAGCTTTCTTT. Protein: CASSDPGQGAWGTEAFF.

This clone was seen more than once but under ten times. The V and J genes are TRBV15 and TRBJ1-2; tentatively, D is TRBD1 (5 bases). Germline V gene sequence: CDR1 LNHNV, CDR2 YYDKDF (reference sequence). CDR3 length: 15 residues. V lost 3 bases and J 1 base, leaving 12 bases between the germline ends. The CDR3: CATSSDRLINYGYTF. The DNA of the CDR3 is TGTGCCACCAGCAGTGACAGATTAATTAACTATGGCTACACCTTC.

This clone occurred a few times. The rearrangement uses TRBV6-1 and TRBJ1-6, with a tentative D call TRBD1 (5 bases). Germline-derived CDR1 and CDR2 are MNHNS and SASEGT. Trimming took 0 bases from V and 15 from J, leaving 12 bases between them. This CDR3 is built from 13 residues. This chain's CDR3 is CASSEAWTSDLHF. Here the CDR3 DNA reads TGTGCCAGCAGTGAAGCGTGGACATCAGACCTCCACTTT.

For this clone: One junction end does not reproduce the germline sequence, and a read error may be involved. V gene TRBV30 combines with J gene TRBJ2-7; the D is unclear. The CDR3 sequence is 14 residues long. Per germline, CDR1 GTSNPN and CDR2 SVGIG (reference sequence). CDR3 region: CAWSVGGGSYGQYF. The DNA of the CDR3 is TGTGCCTGGAGTGTAGGCGGTGGATCCTACGGGCAGTACTTC.

This chain joins TRBV30 and TRBJ2-7; D is unresolved. In germline, CDR1 is GTSNPN, CDR2 SVGIG (reference sequence). The germline V and J ends were trimmed by 0 bases and 0 bases, with 18 bases remaining between them. This CDR3 contains 17 residues. CDR3 in amino acids: CAWSVKFTLRSSYEQYF. The CDR3 nucleotides read TGTGCCTGGAGTGTAAAATTTACACTAAGGAGCTCCTACGAGCAGTACTTC.

This clone was observed a few times. The chain couples TRBV10-3 to TRBJ1-5; 7 bases match TRBD1. CDR1 is ENHRY and CDR2 is SYGVKD in the germline V gene. J was trimmed by 0 bases and V by 3 bases; bases with no gene match: 8. The CDR3 is 17 residues long. The CDR3 protein is CAISDADRRISNQPQHF. The CDR3 DNA reads as TGTGCCATCAGTGACGCGGACAGGAGGATTAGCAATCAGCCCCAGCATTTT.

This clone was detected only a few times. V gene TRBV5-1 combines with J gene TRBJ1-1; 8 bases map to TRBD1. The germline CDR1 and CDR2 sequences are SGHRS and YFSETQ. V dropped 4 bases and J dropped 4; count of bases not matched to a gene: 9. This CDR3 spans 15 amino acids. The CDR3 bases are TGCGCCAGCAGCAGTATTACAGGGGGAGGCACTGAAGCTTTCTTT. It specifies CASSSITGGGTEAFF. Full variable domain (outside the CDR3, taken from reference TRBV5-1 and TRBJ1-1): KAGVTQTPRYLIKTRGQQVTLSCSPISGHRSVSWYQQTPGQGLQFLFEYFSETQRNKGNFPGRFSGRQFSNSRSEMNVSTLELGDSALYLCASSSITGGGTEAFFGQGTRLTVV.